Following are 15 T cell receptor beta chains from one sample sequenced in a study of cytotoxic CD8 clonotypes in ibrutinib-treated CLL. The assay was immunoSEQ multiplex PCR, and TCRdb's table has in-frame clones only and misses some. The sample includes under 150,000 clones, roughly 84% of them seen just once. Sequenced here: PBMCs, sampled after 24 months of ibrutinib treatment. The receptors here all came from a human donor with chronic lymphocytic leukemia.

The chain carries TRBV5-1 and TRBJ1-3, with unresolved D. Germline V lookup: CDR1 SGHRS, CDR2 YFSETQ. The V end lost 3 bases, the J end lost 2 bases, and 0 bases lay between the germline ends. The CDR3 loop spans 11 amino acids. CDR3 DNA: TGCGCCAGCAGCTCTGGAAACACCATATATTTT. Translating gives CASSSGNTIYF.

V and J are TRBV18 and TRBJ1-5, with TRBD1 identical over 8 bases. The CDR3 is made up of 15 amino acids. The V segment lost 5 bases and the J segment 2 bases; nucleotides outside the gene matches: 5. Germline CDR1 reads KGHSH; CDR2 reads LQKENI. The CDR3 sequence: CASSSTGVGNQPQHF. DNA of the CDR3: TGTGCCAGCTCATCGACAGGGGTAGGCAATCAGCCCCAGCATTTT. The variable domain in full, completed from reference TRBV18 and TRBJ1-5, reads NAGVMQNPRHLVRRRGQEARLRCSPMKGHSHVYWYRQLPEEGLKFMVYLQKENIIDESGMPKERFSAEFPKEGPSILRIQQVVRGDSAAYFCASSSTGVGNQPQHFGDGTRLSIL.

The gene calls are TRBV28 and TRBJ2-5, with D perhaps TRBD1 (6 bases). The V gene's germline CDR1 is MDHEN and CDR2 SYDVKM. Deletions cut 5 bases from V and 0 bases from J, with 13 bases between. This CDR3 is 15 amino acids long. In DNA, the CDR3 is TGTGCCAGCAGTCCGCAAGGGGGTGACCAAGAGACCCAGTACTTC. Translated, it gives CASSPQGGDQETQYF.

This clone was recorded only once. In nucleotides, the CDR3 is TGTGCCAGCAGTTCGCCCGCGCGGGGCTCCTACGAGCAGTACTTC. This sequence encodes CASSSPARGSYEQYF. The chain recombines TRBV27 with TRBJ2-7; D may be TRBD2 (6 bases). The CDR3 contains 15 residues. V was trimmed by 4 bases and J by 0 bases, leaving 13 bases between them. Germline CDR1 and CDR2: MNHEY and SMNVEV (reference sequence).

CDR3 in DNA: TGTGCCAGCAGCTTCGACAGAACTACCTACGAGCAGTACTTC. Its translation: CASSFDRTTYEQYF. The rearrangement joins TRBV7-2 to TRBJ2-7; possible D gene TRBD1, 5 bases. The germline gives CDR1 SGHTA, CDR2 FQGNSA. This CDR3 region has 14 residues. Trimming took 3 bases from V and 2 from J, leaving 11 bases between them.

This chain joins TRBV19 and TRBJ1-2; D unresolved. CDR3 length: 14 amino acids. V was shortened by 6 bases and J by 2 bases, with 13 bases between the two germline ends. Germline assignment: CDR1 LNHDA and CDR2 SQIVND (reference sequence). In DNA, the CDR3 is TGTGCCAGTAGACCCGTGCCAGGAAACTATGGCTACACCTTC. Protein sequence: CASRPVPGNYGYTF.

The rearrangement uses TRBV7-2 and TRBJ2-5, with D possibly matching TRBD1 (6 bases). This CDR3 comprises 13 residues. Trimming pared 9 bases from V and 0 bases from J, leaving 11 bases between. Germline values: CDR1 SGHTA, CDR2 FQGNSA. The CDR3 sequence is CASTGSYQETQYF. The DNA for the CDR3 is TGTGCCAGTACAGGGTCCTACCAAGAGACCCAGTACTTC.

This chain uses TRBV5-6 with TRBJ2-4; 7 nucleotides agree with TRBD2. The germline V gene encodes CDR1 SGHDT and CDR2 YYEEEE. J gave up 3 bases and V 1 base, and 4 bases lay outside the gene matches. The CDR3 loop spans 15 amino acids. DNA for the CDR3: TGTGCCAGCAGCTTGCCGGGGGAGGGCAAAAACATTCAGTACTTC. It encodes CASSLPGEGKNIQYF.

This chain joins TRBV7-1 and TRBJ1-2; 7 bases line up with TRBD1. TRBV7-1 is known as an ORF, though its function is uncertain. The CDR3 runs to 15 residues. Trimming took 4 bases from V and 6 from J; bases not matched to a gene: 11. The CDR3 DNA reads as TGTGCCAGCAGCTTAGCTCTCGGCAGGGGGGATGGCTACACCTTC. Residues: CASSLALGRGDGYTF.

This clone was seen once. The gene calls are TRBV18 and TRBJ2-5; the D is unclear. V shed 6 bases and J shed 0 bases, with 14 bases lying between them. The CDR3 contains 15 residues. Germline V gene sequence: CDR1 KGHSH, CDR2 LQKENI. CDR3 coding DNA: TGTGCCAGCTCCCCTACTACAGCGTACCAAGAGACCCAGTACTTC. Its protein is CASSPTTAYQETQYF.

The chain is built from TRBV4-1 and TRBJ1-1; 8 bases match TRBD1. The CDR3 has 17 amino acids. Germline values: CDR1 MGHRA, CDR2 YSYEKL. Unmatched junction bases numbered 7, after V lost 1 base and J lost 0 bases. The CDR3 DNA sequence: TGCGCCAGCAGCCAAGTGCGTCAGGGGGCCCTGAACACTGAAGCTTTCTTT. Its translation is CASSQVRQGALNTEAFF.

The chain has TRBV10-3 and TRBJ1-2, with TRBD1 matching 7 bases. J was trimmed by 2 bases and V by 10 bases; bases with no gene match: 13. The CDR3 length is 15 residues. The germline CDR1 and CDR2 sequences are ENHRY and SYGVKD. CDR3 DNA: TGTGCCAGCAATTCCCGGGACAGATTAAACTATGGCTACACCTTC. It is translated as CASNSRDRLNYGYTF.

The CDR3 DNA reads as TGTGCCAGCAGCTTAGAGGGACGGATCCAGTACTTC. This sequence encodes CASSLEGRIQYF. The chain has TRBV7-2 and TRBJ2-5; TRBD1 or TRBD2 may be the D gene (5 bases each). The CDR3 is made up of 12 amino acids. The V gene's germline CDR1 is SGHTA and CDR2 FQGNSA. V was pared by 1 base and J by 10 bases, with 10 bases between.

The chain couples TRBV10-2 to TRBJ2-1; D not resolved. With 6 bases removed from V and 3 bases from J, the gap between germline ends came to 12 bases. The germline gives CDR1 WSHSY, CDR2 SAAADI. This CDR3 contains 14 residues. The CDR3 DNA sequence: TGCGCCAGCAGATTGGGTGGTAGCTACAATGAGCAGTTCTTC. Its protein product is CASRLGGSYNEQFF.

CDR3 bases: TGTGCCAGCAGCCGACGGCCACCTTACGAAAAACTGTTTTTT. Protein sequence: CASSRRPPYEKLFF. The V call is TRBV6-5, the J call TRBJ1-4; D unclear. The V end was cut by 6 bases, the J end by 8 bases, with 16 bases between. The CDR3 runs to 14 residues. In germline, CDR1 is MNHEY, CDR2 SVGAGI.